The text below deals with one T cell receptor (beta chain). Its specificity is unknown. Sequencing was performed with immunoSEQ multiplex PCR; in TCRdb, only in-frame clones are kept and a portion is missing. The table includes 90,000 to 110,000 clones, about nine tenths detected once. Regarding time point: cycle 4 day 1 (C4D1), after less than 7 weeks of nivolumab. With no exception, relapse followed autologous stem cell transplantation in all patients, and brentuximab vedotin exposure varied. Best responses were complete response, partial response or progressive disease. The CDR3 consists of 13 residues. Trimming took 6 bases from V and 1 from J, leaving 10 bases between them. CDR1 and CDR2 (germline): MNHEY, SVGAGI. The data belong to a study of PD-1 blockade in classical Hodgkin lymphoma. Whole-study findings and limits: In newly diagnosed patients, baseline TCR diversity was reportedly below that of healthy donors. Still unresolved is the cause of the repertoire differences, which may be disease activity or prior therapy. Similar baseline diversity was found in complete responders and newly diagnosed patients.

The TCR comes from a human donor with classical Hodgkin lymphoma. The input for sequencing was peripheral blood mononuclear cells (PBMCs), taken before the fourth cycle of nivolumab. The chain links TRBV6-5 to TRBJ2-7, with D possibly matching TRBD2 (5 bases). As DNA, the CDR3 is TGTGCCAGCAGCCCTACTAGTTCCTACGAGCAGTACTTC. This sequence encodes CASSPTSSYEQYF.